One sample yielded the 10 T cell receptor beta chains listed below, sequenced in a study of shared clonotypes between healthy human individuals (dated by TCRdb to 2018 to 2020). CD8 naive samples consisted of CD45RO-negative cells that were positively selected for CCR7, yielding a CD45RA+CCR7+ population without TemRA cells. Libraries were built with the immunoSEQ multiplex PCR assay. TCRdb re-hosts the immuneACCESS table, in-frame sequences only. Its copies lack some clones; in the studies checked, an unresolved V gene accounts for under half of them, and the cause for the rest is not known. The sample records about 870,000 clones, 92% of which are singletons. Nearly 25% of the sample is taken by the ten largest. The sample consisted of naive CD8+ T cells sorted from blood. Taken with the paper, the label for cell subset or site translates to: CD45RA+CCR7+. The receptors originated from a man aged 25 to 45 in good health.

The chain combines TRBV27 with TRBJ2-2; 14 positions agree with TRBD2. V lost 0 bases to trimming and J lost 7 bases; unmatched junction nucleotides: 7. The V gene's germline CDR1 is MNHEY and CDR2 SMNVEV (reference sequence). The CDR3 length is 18 residues. This CDR3 reads CASSLSPGLAGAGGELFF. The CDR3 DNA reads TGTGCCAGCAGTTTATCGCCGGGACTAGCGGGAGCAGGCGGGGAGCTGTTTTTT.

This clone was seen only once. The rearrangement links TRBV2 to TRBJ2-1; unclear D gene. V lost 10 bases to trimming and J lost 3 bases, with 7 bases between them. This CDR3 contains 11 residues. Germline V gene data show CDR1 as SNHLY and CDR2 as FYNNEI. The DNA for the CDR3 is TGTGCCACCTCTGACTACAATGAGCAGTTCTTC. Encoded protein: CATSDYNEQFF.

The gene calls are TRBV27 and TRBJ2-7, with 9 bases that match TRBD2. The length of the CDR3 is 16 residues. Germline loops: CDR1 MNHEY, CDR2 SMNVEV (reference sequence). V was clipped by 5 bases and J by 5 bases; unmatched bases: 13. The CDR3 spells CASSLLAGEGPHEQYF. The CDR3 DNA reads TGTGCCAGCAGTCTATTAGCGGGGGAGGGCCCACACGAGCAGTACTTC.

The rearrangement links TRBV5-5 to TRBJ2-3, with D maybe TRBD2 (6 bases). The CDR3 runs to 15 residues. Looked up from germline, CDR1 is SGHKS and CDR2 is YYEKEE (reference sequence). V shed 6 bases and J shed 8 bases, with 22 bases lying between them. CDR3 DNA: TGTGCCAGCACGGCCCTAGCGAACCTGGACCTTACGCAGTATTTT. Its protein product is CASTALANLDLTQYF.

The chain is built from TRBV27 and TRBJ2-7; 7 nucleotides match TRBD1. Trimming cost V 6 bases and J 6 bases; bases outside gene matches: 11. The CDR3 runs 14 residues. Germline CDR1 reads MNHEY; CDR2 reads SMNVEV (reference sequence). This chain's CDR3 is CASRSGGNLPEQYF. The CDR3, as DNA: TGTGCCAGCAGGTCAGGGGGAAACCTACCCGAGCAGTACTTC.

The chain links TRBV27 to TRBJ2-7, with D possibly being TRBD1 (5 bases). Deletions cut 3 bases from V and 5 bases from J, with 11 bases between. The CDR3 runs 13 residues. Germline V lookup: CDR1 MNHEY, CDR2 SMNVEV (reference sequence). As DNA, the CDR3 is TGTGCCAGCAGTTTTATGAAAGGGGACGAGCAGTACTTC. This gives the protein CASSFMKGDEQYF.

The V and J genes are TRBV27 and TRBJ2-7; 10 bases align to TRBD2. The trim removed 6 bases at V and 3 bases at J, leaving 5 bases unmatched. This CDR3 is 14 amino acids long. In germline, CDR1 is MNHEY, CDR2 SMNVEV (reference sequence). CDR3 in amino acids: CASRPGLADYEQYF. DNA for the CDR3: TGTGCCAGCAGACCTGGACTAGCGGACTACGAGCAGTACTTC.

The chain employs TRBV9 and TRBJ2-5; 9 bases are shared with TRBD2. The CDR3 covers 16 residues. Trimming cost V 2 bases and J 3 bases; bases outside gene matches: 8. CDR1 SGDLS and CDR2 YYNGEE come from the germline V gene. CDR3 sequence reads: CASSVRSGRPKETQYF. CDR3 bases: TGTGCCAGCAGCGTCCGAAGCGGGAGGCCCAAAGAGACCCAGTACTTC.

V gene TRBV7-9 combines with J gene TRBJ2-3, with TRBD2 as a possible D gene (5 bases). This CDR3 spans 12 amino acids. Germline CDR1 is SEHNR and CDR2 is FQNEAQ (reference sequence). V gave up 7 bases and J gave up 4 bases, with 9 bases separating them. CDR3 in DNA: TGTGCCAGCATGGGAGTTCCAGATACGCAGTATTTT. It specifies CASMGVPDTQYF.

Concerning this clone: Different DNA sequences within this sample yield the same CDR3. V and J are TRBV27 and TRBJ2-1; D is unresolved. Germline CDR1 is MNHEY and CDR2 is SMNVEV (reference sequence). V lost 4 bases to trimming and J lost 4 bases, with 8 bases between them. This CDR3 region has 13 residues. CDR3 bases: TGTGCCAGCAGTTGGGGATCGTACAATGAGCAGTTCTTC. It translates to CASSWGSYNEQFF.